Presented here are 27 T cell receptor beta chains from one specimen sequenced in a study of blood T cell repertoires in COVID-19. Libraries were prepared by immunoSEQ multiplex PCR; TCRdb keeps only in-frame clonotypes and omits some of them. The table lists about 250,000 clones, roughly four fifths of them singletons. Input material: peripheral blood. The receptors were gathered from a person between 65 and 79 years old with COVID-19, enrolled during active disease.

This clone was seen a few times. This rearrangement joins TRBV6-2 or TRBV6-3 to TRBJ2-6; possibly TRBD2 for D (6 bases). The CDR3 spans 18 residues. V lost 4 bases to trimming and J lost 0 bases, with 16 bases between them. Germline V lookup: CDR1 MNHEY, CDR2 SVGEGT. CDR3 loop: CASSSAGKISSGANVLTF. In nucleotides, the CDR3 is TGTGCCAGCAGTTCGGCGGGGAAAATTAGCTCTGGGGCCAACGTCCTGACTTTC.

The chain uses TRBV30 and TRBJ1-3; no reliable D call. The CDR3 runs 12 residues. V was trimmed by 5 bases and J by 0 bases, leaving 5 bases between them. From germline, CDR1 is GTSNPN and CDR2 SVGIG (reference sequence). The CDR3 nucleotides read TGTGCCTGGGAACTCTCTGGAAACACCATATATTTT. Translation gives CAWELSGNTIYF.

The chain links TRBV6-6 to TRBJ1-1; weak D call: TRBD1 (6 bases). The germline CDR1 and CDR2 sequences are MNHNY and SVGAGI (reference sequence). The CDR3 is 12 amino acids. The V and J ends lost 10 bases and 1 base respectively, with 10 bases between them. CDR3 sequence: CATTGQNTEAFF. The CDR3 nucleotides read TGTGCCACCACGGGACAGAACACTGAAGCTTTCTTT.

The chain combines TRBV5-6 with TRBJ2-2; 10 bases map to TRBD1. This CDR3 has 15 residues. CDR1 and CDR2 (germline): SGHDT, YYEEEE. With V trimmed by 4 bases and J by 7 bases, 7 bases remained unmatched. The CDR3 here is CASSGGQGWNGELFF. Written as DNA, the CDR3 is TGTGCCAGCAGCGGGGGACAGGGGTGGAACGGGGAGCTGTTTTTT.

The chain uses TRBV6-5 and TRBJ1-1; maybe TRBD1 (5 bases). The V gene lost 3 bases and the J gene lost 1 base, with 9 bases spanning the gap. The CDR3 runs to 14 residues. Per germline, CDR1 MNHEY and CDR2 SVGAGI. The CDR3 sequence: CASSYTGENTEAFF. The CDR3 DNA reads as TGTGCCAGCAGTTATACGGGGGAGAACACTGAAGCTTTCTTT.

This clone came up a few times. The V and J genes are TRBV21-1 and TRBJ2-1; the table calls TRBD2, which could not be checked here. TRBV21-1 is noted as a pseudogene. The CDR3 length is 17 residues. This chain's CDR3 is CASSKVMELAGEGEQFF. The CDR3, as DNA: TGTGCCAGCAGCAAAGTAATGGAACTAGCGGGGGAGGGCGAGCAGTTCTTC.

The rearrangement joins TRBV11-1 to TRBJ1-4; possible D gene TRBD1, 5 bases. Trimming removed 5 bases at V and 8 bases at J, with 12 bases between. The CDR3 totals 13 residues. Germline CDR1 SGHAT, CDR2 FQDESV (reference sequence). The CDR3: CASSPDSSEKLFF. The CDR3 region has the DNA TGTGCCAGCAGCCCCGACAGTTCGGAAAAACTGTTTTTT.

This chain uses TRBV28 with TRBJ1-1; 10 nucleotides match TRBD1. The CDR3 totals 15 residues. Germline CDR1 and CDR2: MDHEN and SYDVKM. The J segment lost 1 base and the V segment lost 4 bases, leaving 3 bases of the junction unmatched. CDR3 residues: CASSSRDRGNTEAFF. The DNA for the CDR3 is TGTGCCAGCAGTTCTCGGGACAGGGGGAACACTGAAGCTTTCTTT.

The chain is built from TRBV28 and TRBJ1-6; D unresolved. Trimming pared 3 bases from V and 9 bases from J, leaving 3 bases between. The CDR3 has 11 residues. Germline values: CDR1 MDHEN, CDR2 SYDVKM. The CDR3 DNA reads as TGTGCCAGCAGTTTCCTTTCACCCCTCCACTTT. It is translated as CASSFLSPLHF. Combining the CDR3 with reference TRBV28 and TRBJ1-6 gives the whole variable domain DVKVTQSSRYLVKRTGEKVFLECVQDMDHENMFWYRQDPGLGLRLIYFSYDVKMKEKGDIPEGYSVSREKKERFSLILESASTNQTSMYLCASSFLSPLHFGNGTRLTVT.

The CDR3 nucleotides read TGTGCCAGCAGCTTAATGGGGGCCCAGGGGAATCAGCCCCAGCATTTT. It specifies CASSLMGAQGNQPQHF. This chain links TRBV5-4 with TRBJ1-5, with a weak D call TRBD1 (6 bases). The CDR3 has 16 amino acids. V lost 2 bases and J lost 4, with 16 bases in between. The V gene's germline CDR1 is SGHNT and CDR2 YYREEE (reference sequence).

This clone was seen more than once but under ten times. V and J are TRBV28 and TRBJ1-3, with a possible D match to TRBD1 (5 bases). The germline CDR1 and CDR2 sequences are MDHEN and SYDVKM. Trimming removed 7 bases from V and 0 bases from J, with 13 bases in between. This CDR3 has 15 amino acids. The CDR3 DNA sequence: TGTGCCAGCACGAACTCACAGGTCTCTGGAAACACCATATATTTT. It yields the protein CASTNSQVSGNTIYF.

This rearrangement joins TRBV6-1 to TRBJ1-4; D unclear. Germline-derived CDR1 and CDR2 are MNHNS and SASEGT. This CDR3 spans 16 amino acids. Trimming stripped 8 bases from V and 3 bases from J, with 19 bases between. The CDR3 coding sequence is TGTGCCAGCGGTGGGATAACGGGAATGCCTAATGAAAAACTGTTTTTT. Amino acid sequence: CASGGITGMPNEKLFF.

The sample holds one count of this clone. The chain recombines TRBV7-2 with TRBJ2-2, with a tentative D call TRBD1 (6 bases). From germline, CDR1 is SGHTA and CDR2 FQGNSA. The CDR3 runs 16 residues. V was shortened by 5 bases and J by 2 bases, with 15 bases between the two germline ends. For the CDR3, the DNA is TGTGCCAGCAGCCCAGCCGGGACACCTAACACCGGGGAGCTGTTTTTT. It translates to CASSPAGTPNTGELFF.

The rearrangement links TRBV7-9 to TRBJ2-3; 10 positions agree with TRBD2. The V segment lost 7 bases and the J segment 4 bases; nucleotides outside the gene matches: 8. This CDR3 spans 15 amino acids. CDR1 and CDR2 (germline): SEHNR, FQNEAQ (reference sequence). For the CDR3, the DNA is TGTGCCAGCACCCTGGCCAGCGGGGGGGCAGATACGCAGTATTTT. Translating it yields CASTLASGGADTQYF.

The rearrangement links TRBV6-2 or TRBV6-3 to TRBJ2-7; D might be TRBD1 (7 bases). This CDR3 is 14 amino acids long. Germline lookup yields CDR1 MNHEY and CDR2 SVGEGT. V was trimmed by 4 bases and J by 2 bases, leaving 12 bases between them. CDR3 in amino acids: CASSFGRGAYEQYF. As DNA, the CDR3 is TGTGCCAGCAGTTTTGGCAGGGGGGCCTACGAGCAGTACTTC.

V is TRBV5-1 and J is TRBJ2-7; the match to TRBD2 covers 8 bases. This CDR3 region has 15 residues. Germline V gene lookup returns CDR1 SGHRS and CDR2 YFSETQ. Trimming cost V 5 bases and J 4 bases; bases outside gene matches: 11. CDR3 residues: CASRGGLREAYEQYF. For the CDR3, the DNA is TGCGCCAGCAGAGGGGGGCTGCGGGAGGCATACGAGCAGTACTTC.

The rearrangement joins TRBV18 to TRBJ2-7; TRBD1 is a possible D gene (5 bases). Trimming took off 3 bases at V and 5 bases at J, with 8 bases between the two ends. There are 12 residues in the CDR3. In germline, CDR1 is KGHSH, CDR2 LQKENI. Here the CDR3 reads CASSPTVNEQYF. The DNA of the CDR3 is TGTGCCAGCTCACCGACAGTTAACGAGCAGTACTTC.

DNA of the CDR3: TGCGCCAGCAGCCCGGGACAGGGAGGATTACATGAAAAACTGTTTTTT. It specifies CASSPGQGGLHEKLFF. V usage is TRBV5-1 and J usage is TRBJ1-4, with 9 bases aligning to TRBD1. V lost 4 bases to trimming and J lost 6 bases; unmatched junction nucleotides: 10. The CDR3 contains 16 residues. Germline assignment: CDR1 SGHRS and CDR2 YFSETQ.

This chain joins TRBV7-9 and TRBJ2-1; no reliable D call. V lost 2 bases and J lost 9, with 17 bases in between. The CDR3 length is 15 residues. Germline CDR1 SEHNR, CDR2 FQNEAQ (reference sequence). The CDR3 loop is CASSLKERRNAEQFF. In DNA form, the CDR3 reads TGTGCCAGCAGCTTAAAGGAGCGCCGTAACGCTGAGCAGTTCTTC.

There are a few counts of this clone. This chain links TRBV7-2 with TRBJ2-5; TRBD2 agrees at 15 bases. Germline V gene data show CDR1 as SGHTA and CDR2 as FQGNSA. This CDR3 is built from 17 residues. J lost 1 base, V lost 4 bases, and 4 bases had no gene match. For the CDR3, the DNA is TGTGCCAGCAGCTGGGGACTAGCGGGAGGATTCCAAGAGACCCAGTACTTC. Protein product: CASSWGLAGGFQETQYF.

The chain carries TRBV5-5 and TRBJ2-2; D might be TRBD2 (6 bases). There are 13 residues in the CDR3. V lost 2 bases and J 6 bases, leaving 8 bases between the germline ends. From germline, CDR1 is SGHKS and CDR2 YYEKEE (reference sequence). The CDR3 spells CASSFRGSGELFF. CDR3 in DNA: TGTGCCAGCAGCTTTCGGGGGTCCGGGGAGCTGTTTTTT.

This rearrangement joins TRBV28 to TRBJ1-4, with D possibly matching TRBD1 (6 bases). This CDR3 spans 16 amino acids. V gave up 4 bases and J gave up 8 bases, with 20 bases separating them. CDR1 and CDR2 (germline): MDHEN, SYDVKM. Here the CDR3 reads CASSSPSQGSNEKLFF. CDR3 coding DNA: TGTGCCAGCAGTTCTCCTTCACAGGGTTCAAACGAAAAACTGTTTTTT.

This chain links TRBV19 with TRBJ1-1; TRBD1 matches 7 bases. Germline V gene data show CDR1 as LNHDA and CDR2 as SQIVND (reference sequence). The V and J ends lost 0 bases and 6 bases, in that order; junction bases with no gene match: 10. There are 16 residues in the CDR3. In DNA form, the CDR3 reads TGTGCCAGTAGTATAGATTCGGCCAGGCAGGGGGCTGAAGCTTTCTTT. It yields the protein CASSIDSARQGAEAFF.

The V and J genes are TRBV6-5 and TRBJ2-2; no clear D. Trimming removed 7 bases at V and 2 bases at J, with 5 bases between. The CDR3 runs to 12 residues. The V gene's germline CDR1 is MNHEY and CDR2 SVGAGI. The CDR3 nucleotides read TGTGCCAGCACCTTAAACACCGGGGAGCTGTTTTTT. It codes for CASTLNTGELFF.

This clone was seen only a few times. This chain uses TRBV2 with TRBJ2-1, with 8 bases matching TRBD2. The CDR3 totals 16 residues. Germline CDR1 is SNHLY and CDR2 is FYNNEI. Trimming at V came to 7 bases and at J to 6 bases, leaving 14 bases not matched to a gene. Written as DNA, the CDR3 is TGTGCCAGCACGAGGGGACTAGTGGGCTCGTCCAATGAGCAGTTCTTC. Amino acid sequence: CASTRGLVGSSNEQFF.

This clone was seen a single time. The genes are TRBV29-1 and TRBJ2-4; 9 nucleotides line up with TRBD1. Germline CDR1 and CDR2: SQVTM and ANQGSEA. Germline trimming cut 6 bases from V and 6 bases from J; bases unmatched to any gene: 12. There are 15 residues in the CDR3. The DNA of the CDR3 is TGCAGCGTCGAAAAGGGGACAGGGTCGGGAAACATTCAGTACTTC. This translates into CSVEKGTGSGNIQYF.

This chain joins TRBV6-5 and TRBJ1-4, with TRBD1 matching 7 bases. The CDR3 contains 15 residues. CDR1 is MNHEY, CDR2 SVGAGI, per germline. The junction had 14 bases not matched to a gene; V was cut back by 8 bases and J by 8 bases. The CDR3 DNA follows: TGTGCCAGCCTCGCCTATAGGGACAGCGTGGAAAAACTGTTTTTT. This encodes CASLAYRDSVEKLFF.